This T cell receptor beta chain was recovered during a study of T cell changes during pregnancy in multiple sclerosis. Repertoires were generated with immunoSEQ multiplex PCR, while TCRdb's copy carries only in-frame clones and drops some. The sample records tens of thousands of clones, around nine tenths being singletons. The sample here was peripheral blood, taken in the second trimester of pregnancy. This sequence was found in a female donor with multiple sclerosis, enrolled in a pregnancy study.

CDR3 in DNA: TGTGCCAGCAGTTACTCGGGCGGGAGGGATCTAGATACGCAGTATTTT. The encoded protein is CASSYSGGRDLDTQYF. This chain uses TRBV6-5 with TRBJ2-3, with 9 bases that match TRBD2. V lost 0 bases to trimming and J lost 5 bases; unmatched junction nucleotides: 6. This CDR3 has 16 amino acids. Germline CDR1 MNHEY, CDR2 SVGAGI.